Sequencing of this T cell receptor (beta chain) was carried out in a study of blood T cells in healthy people across ages. Study findings and constraints: Diversity figures derived from one million T cells were judged to underestimate the true value. Higher naive T cell percentage went strongly together with higher TCR beta diversity.

A second PCR of roughly 7 to 11 cycles used a sample-barcoded 5' primer and a J-beta primer mix. TCRdb itself ran the 5' RACE reads through MiXCR, one entry per CDR3 protein. Among roughly 550,000 distinct CDR3 sequences listed, 24% were seen once. Germline CDR1 is DFQATT and CDR2 is SNEGSKA (reference sequence). The CDR3 covers 14 residues. The draw of peripheral blood yielded roughly 9.4 milliliters from each donor. To note about this clonotype: Antigen specificity is unknown.

These sequences were also reported in another study, on T cells of mothers and their children. Per that study: Thymic selection shapes TCR recombination output in related pairs, and it does so similarly in unrelated pairs.

The sequencing input was blood. This receptor was taken from a boy between 5 and 17 years old in good health. The chain joins TRBV20-1 to TRBJ1-1, with TRBD1 matching over 7 bases. The CDR3 loop is CRPGPGGGTPEAFF. DNA for the CDR3: TGCAGGCCGGGGCCAGGGGGGGGCACCCCTGAAGCTTTCTTT.